The following is a TCR beta chain sequence with its context. No antigen is known for it. Within one base of it there is no much larger clone, and no base qualities were kept. The germline V gene provides CDR1 SGHRS and CDR2 YFSETQ. The CDR3 runs 16 residues from the cysteine to the phenylalanine. Only CDR3 DNA is held: 48 bases, read in frame from base 1. Cut back by 3 bases and 3 bases, the V and J ends lie 18 bases apart. This entry is derived from a study of blood T cell repertoires in COVID-19 (dated by TCRdb to the early 2020s). Study-wide context: Samples covering the acute and convalescent phases of COVID-19 were provided by collaborators in the United States, Italy and Spain. The material from the prospective study consisted of cDNA or gDNA derived from T cells, B-cell-depleted T cells, or PBMCs. Where available, HLA class I and class II types were taken from metadata supplied by the sample provider and were not determined by assay-based typing. The samples were drawn from the first 160 participants of the ongoing ImmuneRACE study and from 950 to 1,500 subjects provided by 6 global collaborators. Deeply sampled blood TCRbeta repertoires from subjects exposed to, actively infected with, or recovered from COVID-19 were included in the dataset. The repertoires were made available in a free public database intended to serve as a resource for research on the immune response to SARS-CoV-2. Nearly every sample came with metadata listing a de-identified subject ID, COVID-19 status, age in years and sex.

The paper as a whole reports these results and caveats: Clinical and demographic metadata were provided uncurated, with the amount varying by source and participant.

The collaborating institutions used their own protocols to collect whole blood in K2EDTA tubes. For TCRbeta analysis, collaborator samples were shipped as frozen whole blood, as isolated PBMCs, or as DNA extracted from either sample type. TCRbeta CDR3 regions were amplified from genomic DNA using the immunoSEQ Assay, a bias-controlled multiplex PCR. Per the source publication's procedure: The number of nucleated cells in each sample was estimated from the amplification of reference gene primers within the assay. To quantify the absolute abundance of each unique TCRbeta CDR3 rearrangement, sequence reads were collapsed and filtered. For each sample, productive Simpson clonality was calculated as the square root of Simpson's diversity index across productive rearrangements. Sourced from immuneACCESS, this table was stored by TCRdb with only in-frame sequences that have V and J called. A share of the clones is absent; for the studies checked, an unresolved V gene accounts for under half, and the remainder has no known explanation. From that table come the V and J calls and clone size; the DNA was used to work out D and trimming. The sample contains about 50,000 clones, 90% of them found a single time. The top ten hold around 3.1% of the sample.

The sample comprised peripheral blood. This TCR was recovered from a human donor in a cohort sampled during active COVID-19. The chain joins TRBV5-1 to TRBJ2-5; TRBD2 is a weak D gene call, 7 bases matching. CDR3 sequence: CASSWAPGGGEETQYF. The DNA sequence follows: TGCGCCAGCAGCTGGGCACCGGGGGGCGGAGAAGAGACCCAGTACTTC. Joined to the reference TRBV5-1 and TRBJ2-5 proteins, this CDR3 gives the full variable domain: KAGVTQTPRYLIKTRGQQVTLSCSPISGHRSVSWYQQTPGQGLQFLFEYFSETQRNKGNFPGRFSGRQFSNSRSEMNVSTLELGDSALYLCASSWAPGGGEETQYFGPGTRLLVL.